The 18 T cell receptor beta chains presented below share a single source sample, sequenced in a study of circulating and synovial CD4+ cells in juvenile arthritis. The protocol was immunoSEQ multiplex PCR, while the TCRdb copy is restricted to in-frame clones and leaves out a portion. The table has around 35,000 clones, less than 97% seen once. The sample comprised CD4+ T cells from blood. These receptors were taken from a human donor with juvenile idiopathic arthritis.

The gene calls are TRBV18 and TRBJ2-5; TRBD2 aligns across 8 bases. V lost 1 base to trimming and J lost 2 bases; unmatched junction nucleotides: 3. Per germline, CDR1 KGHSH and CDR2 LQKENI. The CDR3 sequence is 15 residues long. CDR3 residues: CASSPLAGIQETQYF. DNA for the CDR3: TGTGCCAGCTCACCACTAGCGGGGATACAAGAGACCCAGTACTTC.

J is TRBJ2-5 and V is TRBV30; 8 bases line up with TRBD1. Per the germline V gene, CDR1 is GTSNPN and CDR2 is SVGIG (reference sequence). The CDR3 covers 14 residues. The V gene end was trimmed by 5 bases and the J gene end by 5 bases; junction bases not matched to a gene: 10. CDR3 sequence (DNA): TGTGCCTGGGGACAGGGACGATTGGGGGAGACCCAGTACTTC. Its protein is CAWGQGRLGETQYF.

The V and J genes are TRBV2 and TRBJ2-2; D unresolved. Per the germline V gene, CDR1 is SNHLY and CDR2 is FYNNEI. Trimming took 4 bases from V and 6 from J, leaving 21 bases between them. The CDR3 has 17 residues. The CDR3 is CASSGPLWAPTAGELFF. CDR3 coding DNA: TGTGCCAGCAGTGGGCCCCTTTGGGCCCCTACGGCCGGGGAGCTGTTTTTT.

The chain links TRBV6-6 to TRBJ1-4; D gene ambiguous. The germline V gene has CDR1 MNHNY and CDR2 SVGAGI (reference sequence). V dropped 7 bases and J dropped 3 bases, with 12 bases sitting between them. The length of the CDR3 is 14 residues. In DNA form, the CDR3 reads TGTGCCAGCATCCAGGCGGGTTCTAATGAAAAACTGTTTTTT. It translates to CASIQAGSNEKLFF.

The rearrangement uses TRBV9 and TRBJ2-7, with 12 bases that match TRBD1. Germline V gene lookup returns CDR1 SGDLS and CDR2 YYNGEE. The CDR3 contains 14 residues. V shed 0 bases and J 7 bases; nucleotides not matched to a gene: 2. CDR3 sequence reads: CASSVGDRGLEQYF. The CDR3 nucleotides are TGTGCCAGCAGCGTAGGGGACAGGGGGCTTGAGCAGTACTTC. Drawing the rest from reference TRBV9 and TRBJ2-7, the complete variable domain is DSGVTQTPKHLITATGQRVTLRCSPRSGDLSVYWYQQSLDQGLQFLIQYYNGEERAKGNILERFSAQQFPDLHSELNLSSLELGDSALYFCASSVGDRGLEQYFGPGTRLTVT.

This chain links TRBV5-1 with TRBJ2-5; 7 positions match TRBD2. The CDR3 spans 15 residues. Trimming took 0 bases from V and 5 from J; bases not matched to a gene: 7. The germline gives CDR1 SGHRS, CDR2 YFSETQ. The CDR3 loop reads CASSLARGRGETQYF. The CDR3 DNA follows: TGCGCCAGCAGCTTGGCTCGCGGGAGAGGGGAGACCCAGTACTTC.

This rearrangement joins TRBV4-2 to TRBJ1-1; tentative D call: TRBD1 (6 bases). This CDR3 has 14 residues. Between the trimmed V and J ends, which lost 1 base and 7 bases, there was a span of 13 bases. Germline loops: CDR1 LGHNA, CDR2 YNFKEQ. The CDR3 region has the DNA TGTGCCAGCAGCCAAGTTCAACAGGGTGTTGAAGCTTTCTTT. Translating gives CASSQVQQGVEAFF.

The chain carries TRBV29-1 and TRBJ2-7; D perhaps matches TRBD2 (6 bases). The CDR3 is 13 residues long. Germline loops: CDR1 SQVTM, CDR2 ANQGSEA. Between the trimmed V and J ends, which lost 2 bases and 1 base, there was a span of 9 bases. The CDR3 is CSVELGTSYEQYF. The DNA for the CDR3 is TGCAGCGTTGAATTAGGGACTTCCTACGAGCAGTACTTC.

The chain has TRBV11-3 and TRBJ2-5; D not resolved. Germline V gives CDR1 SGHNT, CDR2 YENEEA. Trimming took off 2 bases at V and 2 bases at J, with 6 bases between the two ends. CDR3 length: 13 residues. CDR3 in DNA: TGTGCCAGCAGCTTAATTCGGCAAGAGACCCAGTACTTC. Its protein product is CASSLIRQETQYF.

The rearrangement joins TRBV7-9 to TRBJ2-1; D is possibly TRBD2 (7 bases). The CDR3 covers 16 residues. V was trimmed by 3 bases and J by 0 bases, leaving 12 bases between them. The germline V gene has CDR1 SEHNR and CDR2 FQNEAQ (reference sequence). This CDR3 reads CASSLSGGYSYNEQFF. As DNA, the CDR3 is TGTGCCAGCAGCTTGTCGGGGGGCTACTCCTACAATGAGCAGTTCTTC.

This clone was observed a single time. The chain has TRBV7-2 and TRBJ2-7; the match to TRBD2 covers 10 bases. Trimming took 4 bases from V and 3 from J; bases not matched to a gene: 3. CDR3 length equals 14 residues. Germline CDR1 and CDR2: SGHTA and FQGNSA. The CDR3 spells CASSSGLAYYEQYF. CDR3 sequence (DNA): TGTGCCAGCAGCTCGGGACTAGCGTACTACGAGCAGTACTTC.

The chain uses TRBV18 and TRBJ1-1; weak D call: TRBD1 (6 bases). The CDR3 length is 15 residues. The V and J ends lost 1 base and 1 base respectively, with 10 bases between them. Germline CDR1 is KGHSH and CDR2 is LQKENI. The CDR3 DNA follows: TGTGCCAGCTCACCACTATTGACAGGGAACACTGAAGCTTTCTTT. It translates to CASSPLLTGNTEAFF.

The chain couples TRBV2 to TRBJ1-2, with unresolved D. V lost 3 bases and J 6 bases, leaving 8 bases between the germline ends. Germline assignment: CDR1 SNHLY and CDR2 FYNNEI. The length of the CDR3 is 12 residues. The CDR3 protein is CASSDPGNGYTF. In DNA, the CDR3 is TGTGCCAGCAGTGACCCCGGGAATGGCTACACCTTC.

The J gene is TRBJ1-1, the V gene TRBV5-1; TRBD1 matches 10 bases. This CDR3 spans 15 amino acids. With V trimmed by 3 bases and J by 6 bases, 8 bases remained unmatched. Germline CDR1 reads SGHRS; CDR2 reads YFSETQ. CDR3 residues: CASSWETGGFAEAFF. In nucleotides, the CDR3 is TGCGCCAGCAGCTGGGAGACAGGGGGCTTTGCTGAAGCTTTCTTT.

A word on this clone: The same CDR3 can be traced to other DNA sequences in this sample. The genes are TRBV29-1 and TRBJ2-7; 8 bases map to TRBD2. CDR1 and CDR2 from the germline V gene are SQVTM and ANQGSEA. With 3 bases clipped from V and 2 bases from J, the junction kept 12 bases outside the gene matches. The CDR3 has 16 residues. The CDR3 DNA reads TGCAGCGTTGAGCCTGAGAAGGCGGGGGGAACCTACGAGCAGTACTTC. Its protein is CSVEPEKAGGTYEQYF.

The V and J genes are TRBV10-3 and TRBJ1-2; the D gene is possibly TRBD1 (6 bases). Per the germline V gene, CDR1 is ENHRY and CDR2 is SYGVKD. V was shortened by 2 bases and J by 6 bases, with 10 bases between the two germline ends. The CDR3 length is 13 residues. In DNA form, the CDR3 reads TGTGCCATCAGTGAGAGACAGGACCATGGCTACACCTTC. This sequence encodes CAISERQDHGYTF.

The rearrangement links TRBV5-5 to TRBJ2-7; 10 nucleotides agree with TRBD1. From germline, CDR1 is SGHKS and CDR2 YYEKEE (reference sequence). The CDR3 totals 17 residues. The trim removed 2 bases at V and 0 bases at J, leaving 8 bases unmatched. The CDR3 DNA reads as TGTGCCAGCAGCTTTGGGGGACAGGGGCGAATCTCCTACGAGCAGTACTTC. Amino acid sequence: CASSFGGQGRISYEQYF.

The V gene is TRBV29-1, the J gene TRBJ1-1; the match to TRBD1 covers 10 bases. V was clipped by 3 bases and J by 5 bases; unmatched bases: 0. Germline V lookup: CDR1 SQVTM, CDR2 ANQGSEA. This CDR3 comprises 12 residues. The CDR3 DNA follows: TGCAGCGTTGAGGGACAGGGGACTGAAGCTTTCTTT. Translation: CSVEGQGTEAFF.